What follows is one T cell receptor beta chain and its context. The sample belongs to a study of long-term antiretroviral therapy in people with HIV. Survey level was the resolution at which the v3.0 immunoSEQ assay ran. Using immunoSEQ multiplex PCR, the repertoire was profiled, and TCRdb retains in-frame clones only, with some absent. The sample has fewer than 20,000 clones; 78% are singletons. Germline-derived CDR1 and CDR2 are MNHEY and SMNVEV (reference sequence). Trimming stripped 4 bases from V and 4 bases from J, with 13 bases between. This CDR3 has 14 amino acids. The specimen comprised unsorted PBMCs, sampled 0.3 years after starting antiretroviral therapy. The chain has TRBV27 and TRBJ2-5; possible D gene TRBD2, 6 bases. This sequence originates from a woman aged 50 to 60 with HIV. CDR3 sequence: CASSSRRGRETQYF. For the CDR3, the DNA is TGTGCCAGCAGTTCCCGGCGGGGCAGAGAGACCCAGTACTTC.